This TCR beta chain stems from a study of T-cell reconstitution after alpha-beta-depleted transplantation in children. CDR3 size: 14 residues. The V end lost 3 bases, the J end lost 7 bases, and 15 bases lay between the germline ends. As it was prepared, the TCRbeta library received unique molecular identifiers. TCRdb used MiXCR to reprocess the PCR reads, holding one entry per CDR3 protein. Among roughly 500,000 distinct CDR3 sequences listed, around 20% were seen once. This TCR was sampled from a human donor who donated a stem cell graft to a child with acute lymphoblastic leukemia. The input for sequencing was PBMCs from the stem cell graft donor, taken from the stem cell graft. The chain links TRBV12-3 or TRBV12-4 to TRBJ1-2; D uncertain. The CDR3 DNA follows: TGTGCCAGCAGTTTGGTGGCTGTCCGGGGTGGCTACACCTTC. Translated: CASSLVAVRGGYTF.